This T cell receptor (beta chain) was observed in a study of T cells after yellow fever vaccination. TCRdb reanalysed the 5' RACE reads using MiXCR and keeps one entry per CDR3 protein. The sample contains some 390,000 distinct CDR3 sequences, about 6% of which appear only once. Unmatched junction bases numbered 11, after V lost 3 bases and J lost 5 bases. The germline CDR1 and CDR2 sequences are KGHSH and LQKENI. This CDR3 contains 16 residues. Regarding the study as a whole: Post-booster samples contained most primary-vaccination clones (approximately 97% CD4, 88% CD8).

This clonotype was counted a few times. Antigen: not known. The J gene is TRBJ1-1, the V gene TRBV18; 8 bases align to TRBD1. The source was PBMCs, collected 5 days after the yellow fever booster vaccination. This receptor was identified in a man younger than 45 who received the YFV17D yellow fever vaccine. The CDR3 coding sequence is TGTGCCAGCTCACCCGTAGAGCAGGGGGCGCGTACTGAAGCTTTCTTT. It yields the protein CASSPVEQGARTEAFF.